This TCR beta chain derives from a study of blood T cells in healthy people across ages. Combining a sample-barcoded 5' primer with a J-beta primer mix, a second PCR ran for roughly 7 to 11 cycles. TCRdb reprocessed the 5' RACE reads via MiXCR and lists one record per CDR3 protein. The profile shows 700,000 or so distinct CDR3 sequences, around 41% of them singletons. As concerns this clonotype: Mismatch with germline at one junction end may stem from a read error.

Germline-derived CDR1 and CDR2 are LGHDT and YNNKEL (reference sequence). This CDR3 comprises 15 residues. The J gene is TRBJ2-5, the V gene TRBV3-1, with D possibly matching TRBD2 (6 bases). This clonotype was obtained from a man older than 75 in good health. Sequencing was carried out using blood. This chain's CDR3 is CASSQAFTRGETQYF. Written as DNA, the CDR3 is TGTGCCAGCAGCCAAGCATTTACTCGCGGGGAGACTCAGTACTTC.